The sequence of this T cell receptor delta chain was determined in a study of gammadelta T cells in human blood. The CDR3 runs 14 residues. Germline V lookup: CDR1 TSWWSYY, CDR2 QGS. The germline V and J ends were trimmed by 3 bases and 8 bases, with 16 bases remaining between them. The study, taken as a whole, reports: Right after birth, innate γδ T cells reportedly expanded polyclonally after microbial exposure.

TCRdb reapplied CATT to the RT-PCR reads. This table holds around 1,100 delta-chain clones, around 25% found once. Relative to its sample, this clone is large. Its antigen is not known. The source material was non-Vgamma9Vdelta2 gamma-delta T cells from infant blood. This sequence joins TRDV1 and TRDJ1, with D maybe TRDD2 (6 bases). This TCR derives from a human donor. The CDR3 sequence is CALGDYLPRSKLIF. The CDR3 region has the DNA TGTGCTCTTGGGGACTACCTTCCACGATCCAAACTCATCTTT.